This TCR beta chain was sequenced for a study of beta chain features in type 1 diabetes. Study at large: The patients were much like the healthy donors in age, gender and cell yields. Study-wide results and caveats: For patients, the naive, central memory and Treg TCRB repertoires appeared more alike than for healthy donors.

This clone was recorded a few times. Its antigen is not identified. The CDR3 loop spans 13 amino acids. Unmatched junction bases numbered 6, after V lost 3 bases and J lost 5 bases. The V gene's germline CDR1 is SQVTM and CDR2 ANQGSEA. As every portion of the isolated RNA was reverse transcribed, the sequencing read expressed TCRB transcripts. TCRdb's table, derived via immunoSEQ multiplex PCR, lists solely in-frame clones and lacks some. The data show some 300,000 clones, about 7.8% seen once. The origin of this receptor is a woman in her late teens or twenties in good health. This rearrangement joins TRBV29-1 to TRBJ2-5; 7 bases are shared with TRBD1. Sample: central memory CD4+ T cells from blood. The DNA for the CDR3 is TGCAGCGTTGATTACAGGGGCGAGGAGACCCAGTACTTC. This gives the protein CSVDYRGEETQYF.